Presented here are 28 T cell receptor beta chains from one specimen sequenced in a study of T cells after somatic rescue of genetic block. Only in-frame clones appear in the TCRdb table, and some are missing; sequencing was by immunoSEQ multiplex PCR. Here the sample spans 80,000 to 100,000 clones, 85% to 90% being singletons. Sequencing was performed on peripheral blood mononuclear cells (PBMCs). All receptors come from a woman aged 18-35 years.

This clone was counted once. The genes are TRBV7-6 and TRBJ2-1; D may be TRBD2 (5 bases). CDR3 size: 16 residues. Trimming removed 5 bases at V and 4 bases at J, with 18 bases between. The germline V gene has CDR1 SGHVS and CDR2 FNYEAQ. The CDR3 reads CASSPSGTSGYNEQFF. CDR3 coding DNA: TGTGCCAGCAGCCCCTCCGGTACGAGCGGATACAATGAGCAGTTCTTC.

The J gene is TRBJ1-2, the V gene TRBV15; D is possibly TRBD1 (5 bases). Trimming shortened V by 0 bases and J by 4 bases, and 15 bases separated the two germline ends. The CDR3 is 16 amino acids. Germline lookup yields CDR1 LNHNV and CDR2 YYDKDF (reference sequence). The DNA of the CDR3 is TGTGCCACCAGCAGAGATATGGCGGGGCACGGCTATGGCTACACCTTC. This sequence encodes CATSRDMAGHGYGYTF.

The rearrangement joins TRBV6-5 to TRBJ1-1, with D perhaps matching TRBD1 (5 bases). V was pared by 0 bases and J by 3 bases, with 11 bases between. In germline, CDR1 is MNHEY, CDR2 SVGAGI. The CDR3 has 15 amino acids. The DNA for the CDR3 is TGTGCCAGCAGTTACTCGGGCGGGGCCCACACTGAAGCTTTCTTT. Translated, it gives CASSYSGGAHTEAFF.

J is TRBJ1-5 and V is TRBV2; possibly TRBD1 for D (5 bases). Looked up from germline, CDR1 is SNHLY and CDR2 is FYNNEI. V was shortened by 4 bases and J by 4 bases, with 11 bases between the two germline ends. CDR3 size: 14 residues. This chain's CDR3 is CASSGGDWNQPQHF. In DNA, the CDR3 is TGTGCCAGCAGTGGGGGGGACTGGAATCAGCCCCAGCATTTT. The full variable domain, rest sourced from reference TRBV2 and TRBJ1-5, is EPEVTQTPSHQVTQMGQEVILRCVPISNHLYFYWYRQILGQKVEFLVSFYNNEISEKSEIFDDQFSVERPDGSNFTLKIRSTKLEDSAMYFCASSGGDWNQPQHFGDGTRLSIL.

This rearrangement joins TRBV7-9 to TRBJ2-1; tentative D call: TRBD2 (6 bases). V was pared by 5 bases and J by 10 bases, with 18 bases between. This CDR3 spans 14 amino acids. Germline V gene data show CDR1 as SEHNR and CDR2 as FQNEAQ (reference sequence). The CDR3 DNA sequence: TGTGCCAGCAGCCGCTCGGGACTTTCTCAGGAGCAGTTCTTC. This translates into CASSRSGLSQEQFF.

The V call is TRBV5-5, the J call TRBJ2-4; D is uncertain. Between the trimmed V and J ends, which lost 4 bases and 6 bases, there was a span of 17 bases. The length of the CDR3 is 15 residues. Germline CDR1 and CDR2: SGHKS and YYEKEE (reference sequence). Here the CDR3 DNA reads TGTGCCAGCAGCGGTGATCCGGGCCGTATAAACATTCAGTACTTC. It is translated as CASSGDPGRINIQYF.

The genes are TRBV6-6 and TRBJ2-7; D is possibly TRBD2 (6 bases). Per the germline V gene, CDR1 is MNHNY and CDR2 is SVGAGI (reference sequence). V dropped 5 bases and J dropped 3 bases, with 17 bases sitting between them. The length of the CDR3 is 15 residues. The CDR3 DNA sequence: TGTGCCAGCAGTAGGGCGGGCAGGGACTTCTACGAGCAGTACTTC. It yields the protein CASSRAGRDFYEQYF.

The chain links TRBV13 to TRBJ1-2, with D perhaps TRBD1 (5 bases). The ends were cut back, 5 bases at V and 8 bases at J, with 18 bases in the middle. The V gene's germline CDR1 is PRHDT and CDR2 FYEKMQ (reference sequence). CDR3 length: 14 residues. The CDR3 nucleotides read TGTGCCAGCAGCCCAGGGAGGATGGTTGAGGGCTACACCTTC. It codes for CASSPGRMVEGYTF. Together with reference TRBV13 and TRBJ1-2, the CDR3 gives the full variable domain: AAGVIQSPRHLIKEKRETATLKCYPIPRHDTVYWYQQGPGQDPQFLISFYEKMQSDKGSIPDRFSAQQFSDYHSELNMSSLELGDSALYFCASSPGRMVEGYTFGSGTRLTVV.

V and J are TRBV13 and TRBJ1-4, with 10 bases aligning to TRBD1. Trimming removed 5 bases from V and 8 bases from J; junction bases left unmatched: 2. The germline gives CDR1 PRHDT, CDR2 FYEKMQ (reference sequence). CDR3 size: 13 residues. The CDR3 is CASSVDRGEKLFF. In DNA form, the CDR3 reads TGTGCCAGCAGCGTGGACAGGGGGGAAAAACTGTTTTTT.

The J gene is TRBJ1-2, the V gene TRBV25-1; 7 nucleotides agree with TRBD1. Germline-derived CDR1 and CDR2 are MGHDK and SYGVNS. This CDR3 is 16 amino acids long. J lost 4 bases, V lost 3 bases, and 11 bases had no gene match. CDR3 in DNA: TGTGCCAGCAGTGATACTCTGACAGGGCTTGGCTATGGCTACACCTTC. It is translated as CASSDTLTGLGYGYTF.

This sequence joins TRBV29-1 and TRBJ2-1, with 9 positions matching TRBD2. The germline V gene encodes CDR1 SQVTM and CDR2 ANQGSEA. CDR3 length equals 16 residues. V lost 7 bases to trimming and J lost 4 bases; unmatched junction nucleotides: 14. CDR3 protein: CSGGTSPKGDYNEQFF. The CDR3 region has the DNA TGCAGCGGGGGGACTAGCCCTAAGGGGGATTACAATGAGCAGTTCTTC.

This clone has only a few counts. The chain uses TRBV10-2 and TRBJ1-5; no clear D. The V end was cut by 8 bases, the J end by 0 bases, with 8 bases between. The V gene's germline CDR1 is WSHSY and CDR2 SAAADI. The CDR3 extends over 13 amino acids. For the CDR3, the DNA is TGCGCCAGCTCGCGGCATAGCAATCAGCCCCAGCATTTT. This codes for CASSRHSNQPQHF.

This chain links TRBV15 with TRBJ2-2; D is possibly TRBD2 (6 bases). CDR1 and CDR2 from the germline V gene are LNHNV and YYDKDF (reference sequence). V dropped 4 bases and J dropped 2 bases, with 14 bases sitting between them. This CDR3 is 16 amino acids long. Here the CDR3 DNA reads TGTGCCACCAGCAAGGGACTGAACCTAAACACCGGGGAGCTGTTTTTT. This encodes CATSKGLNLNTGELFF.

This clone was seen only once. V and J are TRBV7-2 and TRBJ2-7; no clear D. Germline-derived CDR1 and CDR2 are SGHTA and FQGNSA. The CDR3 runs 11 residues. The V gene lost 3 bases and the J gene lost 6 bases, with 6 bases spanning the gap. CDR3 loop: CASSFNLEQYF. CDR3 nucleotides: TGTGCCAGCAGCTTCAATCTCGAGCAGTACTTC.

The V gene is TRBV28, the J gene TRBJ1-1, with a weak D call TRBD1 (6 bases). The V end was cut by 4 bases, the J end by 2 bases, with 14 bases between. The CDR3 is 15 residues long. Looked up from germline, CDR1 is MDHEN and CDR2 is SYDVKM. CDR3 DNA sequence: TGTGCCAGCAGTTGGGGGCGGGGCCTTAACACTGAAGCTTTCTTT. Translated: CASSWGRGLNTEAFF. The whole variable domain, filled in from reference TRBV28 and TRBJ1-1, reads DVKVTQSSRYLVKRTGEKVFLECVQDMDHENMFWYRQDPGLGLRLIYFSYDVKMKEKGDIPEGYSVSREKKERFSLILESASTNQTSMYLCASSWGRGLNTEAFFGQGTRLTVV.

This clone is a singleton in its sample. The V and J genes are TRBV13 and TRBJ2-3, with D uncertain. V gave up 7 bases and J gave up 3 bases, with 11 bases separating them. The CDR3 is 13 residues long. CDR1 PRHDT and CDR2 FYEKMQ come from the germline V gene (reference sequence). The chain's CDR3 is CASTQAATDTQYF. The CDR3 DNA follows: TGTGCCAGCACCCAGGCGGCTACAGATACGCAGTATTTT. Together with reference TRBV13 and TRBJ2-3, the CDR3 gives the full variable domain: AAGVIQSPRHLIKEKRETATLKCYPIPRHDTVYWYQQGPGQDPQFLISFYEKMQSDKGSIPDRFSAQQFSDYHSELNMSSLELGDSALYFCASTQAATDTQYFGPGTRLTVL.

The chain couples TRBV5-4 to TRBJ2-5; 8 positions agree with TRBD2. This CDR3 is 13 amino acids long. Trimming took 4 bases from V and 6 from J; bases not matched to a gene: 5. The germline CDR1 and CDR2 sequences are SGHNT and YYREEE (reference sequence). The CDR3 loop is CASSQTSEKTQYF. Written as DNA, the CDR3 is TGTGCCAGCAGCCAGACTAGCGAAAAGACCCAGTACTTC.

This clone came up once. The rearrangement links TRBV6-5 to TRBJ2-7; unclear D gene. This CDR3 has 11 amino acids. The V and J ends lost 0 bases and 6 bases respectively, with 3 bases between them. From germline, CDR1 is MNHEY and CDR2 SVGAGI. The CDR3 DNA follows: TGTGCCAGCAGTTACTCTTCCGAGCAGTACTTC. Translation: CASSYSSEQYF.

V gene TRBV19 combines with J gene TRBJ2-3, with 10 nucleotides matching TRBD1. Germline V gene data show CDR1 as LNHDA and CDR2 as SQIVND (reference sequence). V was clipped by 7 bases and J by 6 bases; unmatched bases: 10. The CDR3 loop spans 15 amino acids. The CDR3 DNA reads as TGTGCCAGTACCGAGGGACAGGGGACGTGGGATACGCAGTATTTT. The encoded protein is CASTEGQGTWDTQYF.

J is TRBJ2-4 and V is TRBV5-4; D unresolved. CDR3 length: 15 amino acids. Trimming took 0 bases from V and 8 from J, leaving 15 bases between them. Looked up from germline, CDR1 is SGHNT and CDR2 is YYREEE (reference sequence). CDR3 amino acids: CASSLASGRADIQYF. The CDR3 DNA follows: TGTGCCAGCAGCTTGGCGTCGGGTCGGGCTGACATTCAGTACTTC.

The chain employs TRBV15 and TRBJ1-5, with TRBD1 matching 10 bases. V trimming: 4 bases; J trimming: 4 bases; junction bases outside the gene matches: 7. The CDR3 covers 16 residues. Germline CDR1 and CDR2: LNHNV and YYDKDF (reference sequence). The CDR3 protein is CATSNRDRGRNQPQHF. The CDR3, as DNA: TGTGCCACCAGCAACCGGGACAGGGGTAGGAATCAGCCCCAGCATTTT.

V and J are TRBV7-9 and TRBJ1-1; 7 bases line up with TRBD1. CDR3 length equals 12 residues. After removal of 4 bases from V and 7 bases from J, the junction contained 3 bases not matched to a gene. CDR1 and CDR2 from the germline V gene are SEHNR and FQNEAQ (reference sequence). In DNA, the CDR3 is TGTGCCAGCAGCTGGGGGGACAGTGAAGCTTTCTTT. Its protein is CASSWGDSEAFF.

The chain recombines TRBV28 with TRBJ1-4; no clear D. Trimming removed 1 base from V and 4 bases from J, with 7 bases in between. This CDR3 has 14 amino acids. Germline V gene data show CDR1 as MDHEN and CDR2 as SYDVKM. In DNA, the CDR3 is TGTGCCAGCAGTTTATCGGGAGTTAATGAAAAACTGTTTTTT. Translation gives CASSLSGVNEKLFF.

The chain carries TRBV28 and TRBJ1-5; D not resolved. The CDR3 sequence is 14 residues long. The V gene lost 4 bases and the J gene lost 3 bases, with 10 bases spanning the gap. The germline V gene encodes CDR1 MDHEN and CDR2 SYDVKM. The CDR3 bases are TGTGCCAGCAGTTCCCCCGCGTCCAATCAGCCCCAGCATTTT. It yields the protein CASSSPASNQPQHF.

The chain combines TRBV11-2 with TRBJ1-2; D remains unclear. The CDR3 is 15 residues long. The V gene lost 5 bases and the J gene lost 0 bases, with 13 bases spanning the gap. Germline V lookup: CDR1 SGHAT, CDR2 FQNNGV. As DNA, the CDR3 is TGTGCCAGCAGCCCCTCCCCGGCAGCTAACTATGGCTACACCTTC. Translated: CASSPSPAANYGYTF.

The J gene is TRBJ2-1, the V gene TRBV9; D is possibly TRBD1 or TRBD2 (5 bases each). V was clipped by 0 bases and J by 5 bases, with 21 bases between them. Germline assignment: CDR1 SGDLS and CDR2 YYNGEE. The CDR3 spans 18 residues. This chain's CDR3 is CASSVALLGRRGDNEQFF. The CDR3 DNA follows: TGTGCCAGCAGCGTAGCTTTATTAGGCCGCCGAGGGGACAATGAGCAGTTCTTC.

CDR3 region: CASSSSGGVGAGELFF. The CDR3 DNA sequence: TGTGCCAGCAGCTCAAGCGGAGGGGTGGGAGCCGGGGAGCTGTTTTTT. The chain carries TRBV7-9 and TRBJ2-2, with TRBD2 as a possible D gene (6 bases). Between the trimmed V and J ends, which lost 4 bases and 6 bases, there was a span of 18 bases. CDR3 length: 16 amino acids. Germline V gives CDR1 SEHNR, CDR2 FQNEAQ (reference sequence).

The chain joins TRBV28 to TRBJ2-7; a weak D match, TRBD2 (6 bases). The CDR3 runs 14 residues. Per germline, CDR1 MDHEN and CDR2 SYDVKM. Trimming pared 4 bases from V and 2 bases from J, leaving 12 bases between. For the CDR3, the DNA is TGTGCCAGCAGTTGGGTTGGGAGGACCTACGAGCAGTACTTC. This translates into CASSWVGRTYEQYF. Drawing the rest from reference TRBV28 and TRBJ2-7, the complete variable domain is DVKVTQSSRYLVKRTGEKVFLECVQDMDHENMFWYRQDPGLGLRLIYFSYDVKMKEKGDIPEGYSVSREKKERFSLILESASTNQTSMYLCASSWVGRTYEQYFGPGTRLTVT.